One and the same sample provided the 10 T cell receptor beta chains below, sequenced in a study of blood T cell repertoires in COVID-19. Generated by immunoSEQ multiplex PCR, the TCRdb table keeps only in-frame clones and is missing some. The sample lists more than 400,000 clones, about 90% occurring once. Sample: PBMCs or T cells enriched from blood (not recorded which). These receptors were obtained from a woman younger than 30 who had recovered from COVID-19.

This chain links TRBV27 with TRBJ1-1; 11 bases are shared with TRBD1. The CDR3 has 16 amino acids. The germline V gene encodes CDR1 MNHEY and CDR2 SMNVEV (reference sequence). V lost 5 bases and J lost 5; bases outside the gene matches: 10. The CDR3, as DNA: TGTGCCAGCAGTACCCCCGGGACAGGGGGTTGGACTGAAGCTTTCTTT. It yields the protein CASSTPGTGGWTEAFF.

The chain carries TRBV28 and TRBJ1-4, with TRBD1 matching over 7 bases. Germline lookup yields CDR1 MDHEN and CDR2 SYDVKM. After removal of 7 bases from V and 5 bases from J, the junction contained 7 bases not matched to a gene. The CDR3 totals 14 residues. The CDR3 loop reads CASNSGTVNEKLFF. The DNA for the CDR3 is TGTGCCAGCAACTCCGGGACAGTGAATGAAAAACTGTTTTTT. The entire variable domain, with the rest obtained from reference TRBV28 and TRBJ1-4, is as follows: DVKVTQSSRYLVKRTGEKVFLECVQDMDHENMFWYRQDPGLGLRLIYFSYDVKMKEKGDIPEGYSVSREKKERFSLILESASTNQTSMYLCASNSGTVNEKLFFGSGTQLSVL.

The J gene is TRBJ2-1, the V gene TRBV3-1 (or the pseudogene TRBV3-2); D gene ambiguous. V gave up 3 bases and J gave up 3 bases, with 6 bases separating them. The CDR3 loop spans 13 amino acids. The V gene's germline CDR1 is LGHDT and CDR2 YNNKEL (reference sequence). CDR3 loop: CASSHIGYNEQFF. In DNA form, the CDR3 reads TGTGCCAGCAGCCACATCGGCTACAATGAGCAGTTCTTC.

The chain uses TRBV7-9 and TRBJ2-3; D perhaps matches TRBD2 (6 bases). Trimming removed 4 bases at V and 1 base at J, with 12 bases between. From germline, CDR1 is SEHNR and CDR2 FQNEAQ (reference sequence). CDR3 length: 15 amino acids. The CDR3 spells CASSSGGPGTDTQYF. The CDR3 DNA follows: TGTGCCAGCAGCTCCGGGGGTCCGGGCACAGATACGCAGTATTTT.

This clone was detected once. The chain carries TRBV28 and TRBJ2-2; 8 bases match TRBD1. This CDR3 has 18 amino acids. The V gene's germline CDR1 is MDHEN and CDR2 SYDVKM. V gave up 4 bases and J gave up 1 base; unmatched junction bases: 11. CDR3 coding DNA: TGTGCCAGCAGTTCGGCTATGGGCAGGGGGCGGAACACCGGGGAGCTGTTTTTT. It encodes CASSSAMGRGRNTGELFF.

This chain joins TRBV29-1 and TRBJ1-2; 9 bases align to TRBD1. J lost 5 bases, V lost 6 bases, and 4 bases had no gene match. This CDR3 has 12 residues. CDR1 SQVTM and CDR2 ANQGSEA come from the germline V gene. In nucleotides, the CDR3 is TGCAGCGTACGGACAGGGGAATATGGCTACACCTTC. It encodes CSVRTGEYGYTF.

V usage is TRBV19 and J usage is TRBJ1-2; TRBD1 matches at 8 bases. Germline CDR1 and CDR2: LNHDA and SQIVND (reference sequence). The CDR3 totals 16 residues. V was pared by 7 bases and J by 0 bases, with 10 bases of the junction left unmatched. The CDR3 protein is CASTEDRAPTNYGYTF. CDR3 sequence (DNA): TGTGCCAGTACCGAGGACAGGGCACCTACTAACTATGGCTACACCTTC.

V and J are TRBV29-1 and TRBJ2-1, with D tentatively TRBD1 (6 bases). This CDR3 is 12 amino acids long. Trimming shortened V by 6 bases and J by 14 bases, and 20 bases separated the two germline ends. Per the germline V gene, CDR1 is SQVTM and CDR2 is ANQGSEA. CDR3 in DNA: TGCAGCGTGATCCAGGGGTTTGCCGGGAAGTTCTTC. This gives the protein CSVIQGFAGKFF.

CDR3 protein: CASSYMGRGEAFF. CDR3 DNA: TGTGCCAGCAGTTACATGGGGAGGGGTGAAGCTTTCTTT. The gene calls are TRBV6-2 or TRBV6-3 and TRBJ1-1, with D possibly TRBD1 on 5 matching bases. Trimming pared 2 bases from V and 7 bases from J, leaving 11 bases between. There are 13 residues in the CDR3. The germline CDR1 and CDR2 sequences are MNHEY and SVGEGT.

CDR3 protein: CASSLLLQGSYGYTF. The DNA of the CDR3 is TGTGCCAGCAGCCTCCTACTACAGGGGAGCTATGGCTACACCTTC. This chain connects TRBV4-2 to TRBJ1-2; 7 nucleotides align to TRBD1. Germline values: CDR1 LGHNA, CDR2 YNFKEQ. Germline trimming cut 4 bases from V and 4 bases from J; bases unmatched to any gene: 9. The CDR3 is made up of 15 amino acids.